Included here is one T cell receptor beta chain sequence, with context. The antigen remains unidentified. Other DNA sequences within the sample encode an identical CDR3. Specified time point: blood 2 weeks post-SBRT. Sample treatment: 15 Gy SBRT to primary tumor, nephrectomy 4 weeks later. The tumor was a clear cell renal cell carcinoma. The data were obtained in a study of radiation and T cells in renal cell carcinoma. General study results and limits: Top tumor clonotypes rose in blood 2 weeks post-radiation, then contracted.

Method: immunoSEQ multiplex PCR; TCRdb's copy keeps in-frame clones and lacks some. The sample lists 150,000 to 160,000 clones; approximately 86% were seen once. With 3 bases clipped from V and 3 bases from J, the junction kept 1 base outside the gene matches. Germline V lookup: CDR1 WNHNN, CDR2 SYGVQD (reference sequence). The CDR3 runs to 14 residues. The TCR sequence derives from a woman aged 45-59 years with renal cell carcinoma. Here the sequenced sample was blood, taken from a patient whose treatment included radiotherapy and nephrectomy. The chain is built from TRBV10-1 and TRBJ2-1; 8 bases line up with TRBD2. The CDR3, as DNA: TGCGCCAGCAGTGAAAGCGGGGGCTACAATGAGCAGTTCTTC. Its protein is CASSESGGYNEQFF.